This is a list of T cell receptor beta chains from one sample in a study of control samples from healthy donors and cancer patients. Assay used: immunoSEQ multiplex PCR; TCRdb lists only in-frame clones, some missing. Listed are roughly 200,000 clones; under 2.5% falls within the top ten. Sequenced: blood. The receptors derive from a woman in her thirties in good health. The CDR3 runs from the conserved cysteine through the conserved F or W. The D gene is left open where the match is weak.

CDR3nt: TGTGCCAGCAGCTTGGCCGGGACAGGGGCTCCAAATTCACCCCTCCACTTT; CDR3aa: CASSLAGTGAPNSPLHF; j_gene: TRBJ1-6; len: 17; d_gene: TRBD1; v_gene: TRBV5-4
CDR3nt: TGTGCCAGCAGCCAAGATATGGACTGGGAGCAGTTCTTC; CDR3aa: CASSQDMDWEQFF; j_gene: TRBJ2-1; len: 13; d_gene: -; v_gene: TRBV4-2
CDR3nt: TGCGCCAGCAGCTTGGGAACAGGGAGAGATGTAAATTCACCCCTCCACTTT; CDR3aa: CASSLGTGRDVNSPLHF; j_gene: TRBJ1-6; len: 17; d_gene: -; v_gene: TRBV5-1
CDR3nt: TGTGCCAGCAGCCACGGCCCCTACTACGAGCAGTACTTC; CDR3aa: CASSHGPYYEQYF; j_gene: TRBJ2-7; len: 13; d_gene: -; v_gene: TRBV5-5
CDR3nt: TGTGCCAGCAAGAAGGGGGGGACTGAAGCTTTCTTT; CDR3aa: CASKKGGTEAFF; j_gene: TRBJ1-1; len: 12; d_gene: -; v_gene: TRBV7-9
CDR3nt: TGTGCCAGCAGTGACAGGGTGGATAATTCACCCCTCCACTTT; CDR3aa: CASSDRVDNSPLHF; j_gene: TRBJ1-6; len: 14; d_gene: -; v_gene: TRBV6-4
CDR3nt: TGTGCCAGCAGCCAATCTCGGGGGAGGAGAAACACCATATATTTT; CDR3aa: CASSQSRGRRNTIYF; j_gene: TRBJ1-3; len: 15; d_gene: -; v_gene: TRBV4-2
CDR3nt: TGTGCCAGCGAGATAGCGGGGGGGCTGGCCTACGAGCAGTACTTC; CDR3aa: CASEIAGGLAYEQYF; j_gene: TRBJ2-7; len: 15; d_gene: TRBD2; v_gene: TRBV2
CDR3nt: TGTGCCAGCAGCTTACCCTACCGGGGGAACGTAGAAGGCTACACCTTC; CDR3aa: CASSLPYRGNVEGYTF; j_gene: TRBJ1-2; len: 16; d_gene: -; v_gene: TRBV5-4
CDR3nt: TGTGCCAGCAGCCAAGTTCTGGAAAACTATGGCTACACCTTC; CDR3aa: CASSQVLENYGYTF; j_gene: TRBJ1-2; len: 14; d_gene: -; v_gene: TRBV4-2
CDR3nt: TGTGCCAGCAGTTTTGGGGGCTCCTACAATGAGCAGTTCTTC; CDR3aa: CASSFGGSYNEQFF; j_gene: TRBJ2-1; len: 14; d_gene: -; v_gene: TRBV27
CDR3nt: TGTGCCACCAGTGATCTCTACGAGCAGTACTTC; CDR3aa: CATSDLYEQYF; j_gene: TRBJ2-7; len: 11; d_gene: -; v_gene: TRBV24-1
CDR3nt: TGTGCCAGCAGCCCCAGGGACTCTGGAAACACCATATATTTT; CDR3aa: CASSPRDSGNTIYF; j_gene: TRBJ1-3; len: 14; d_gene: -; v_gene: TRBV3-1/TRBV3-2
CDR3nt: TGTGCCAGCAGACAAAACCGGGATAACTACGCCGGGGAGCTGTTTTTT; CDR3aa: CASRQNRDNYAGELFF; j_gene: TRBJ2-2; len: 16; d_gene: -; v_gene: TRBV5-8
CDR3nt: TGTGCCAGCAGCGTAGAACTGGGGGCGCGAGAGACCCAGTACTTC; CDR3aa: CASSVELGARETQYF; j_gene: TRBJ2-5; len: 15; d_gene: -; v_gene: TRBV9
CDR3nt: TGTGCCAGCAGCCAAGATTGGTTAGGCTCCTACGAGCAGTACTTC; CDR3aa: CASSQDWLGSYEQYF; j_gene: TRBJ2-7; len: 15; d_gene: -; v_gene: TRBV4-2
CDR3nt: TGCGCCAGCAGCTTGGCGGCGGTCCCCGGGGAGCTGTTTTTT; CDR3aa: CASSLAAVPGELFF; j_gene: TRBJ2-2; len: 14; d_gene: -; v_gene: TRBV5-1
CDR3nt: TGTGCCAGCAGTCCTAGCTCCAACTACGAGCAGTACTTC; CDR3aa: CASSPSSNYEQYF; j_gene: TRBJ2-7; len: 13; d_gene: -; v_gene: TRBV7-9
CDR3nt: TGCGCCAGCAGCTTAACGGAGCCTTTCTATGGCTACACCTTC; CDR3aa: CASSLTEPFYGYTF; j_gene: TRBJ1-2; len: 14; d_gene: -; v_gene: TRBV5-1